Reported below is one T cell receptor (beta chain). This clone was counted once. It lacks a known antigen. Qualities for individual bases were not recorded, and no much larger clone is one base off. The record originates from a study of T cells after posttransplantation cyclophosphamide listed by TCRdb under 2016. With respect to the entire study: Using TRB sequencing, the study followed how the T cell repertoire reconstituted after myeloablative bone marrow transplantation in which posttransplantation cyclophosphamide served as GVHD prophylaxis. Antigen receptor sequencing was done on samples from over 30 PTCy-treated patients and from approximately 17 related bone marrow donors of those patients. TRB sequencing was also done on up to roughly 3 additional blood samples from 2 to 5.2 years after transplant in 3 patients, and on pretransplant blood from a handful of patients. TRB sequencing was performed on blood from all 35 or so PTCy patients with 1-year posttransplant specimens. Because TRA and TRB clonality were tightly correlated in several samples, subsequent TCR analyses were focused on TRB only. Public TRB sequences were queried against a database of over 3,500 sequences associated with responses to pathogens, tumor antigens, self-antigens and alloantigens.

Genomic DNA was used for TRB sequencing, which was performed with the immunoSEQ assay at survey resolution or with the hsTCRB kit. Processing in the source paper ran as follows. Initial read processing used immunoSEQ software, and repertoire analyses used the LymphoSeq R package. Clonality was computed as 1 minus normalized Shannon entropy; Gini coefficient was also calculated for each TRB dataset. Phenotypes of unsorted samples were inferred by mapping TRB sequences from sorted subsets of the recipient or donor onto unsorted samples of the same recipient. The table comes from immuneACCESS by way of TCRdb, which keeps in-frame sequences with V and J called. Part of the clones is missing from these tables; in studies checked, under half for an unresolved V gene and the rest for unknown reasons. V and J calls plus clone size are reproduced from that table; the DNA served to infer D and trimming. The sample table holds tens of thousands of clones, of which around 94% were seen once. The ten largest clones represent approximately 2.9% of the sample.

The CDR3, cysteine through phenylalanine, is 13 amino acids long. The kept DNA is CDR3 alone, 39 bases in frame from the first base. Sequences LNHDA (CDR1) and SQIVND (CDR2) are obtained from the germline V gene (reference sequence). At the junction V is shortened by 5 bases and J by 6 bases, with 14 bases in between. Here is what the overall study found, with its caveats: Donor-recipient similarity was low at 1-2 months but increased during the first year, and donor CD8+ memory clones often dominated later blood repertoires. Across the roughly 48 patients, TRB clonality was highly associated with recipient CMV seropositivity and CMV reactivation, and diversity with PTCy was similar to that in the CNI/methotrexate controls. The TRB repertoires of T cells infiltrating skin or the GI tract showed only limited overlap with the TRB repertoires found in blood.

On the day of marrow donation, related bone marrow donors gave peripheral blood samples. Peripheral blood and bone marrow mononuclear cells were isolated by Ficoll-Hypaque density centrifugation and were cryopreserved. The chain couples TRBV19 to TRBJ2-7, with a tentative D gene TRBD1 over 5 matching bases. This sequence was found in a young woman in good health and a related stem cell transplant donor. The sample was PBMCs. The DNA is TGTGCCAGTAGTGCAGATCAGGGTGGCGAGCAGTACTTC. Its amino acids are CASSADQGGEQYF.